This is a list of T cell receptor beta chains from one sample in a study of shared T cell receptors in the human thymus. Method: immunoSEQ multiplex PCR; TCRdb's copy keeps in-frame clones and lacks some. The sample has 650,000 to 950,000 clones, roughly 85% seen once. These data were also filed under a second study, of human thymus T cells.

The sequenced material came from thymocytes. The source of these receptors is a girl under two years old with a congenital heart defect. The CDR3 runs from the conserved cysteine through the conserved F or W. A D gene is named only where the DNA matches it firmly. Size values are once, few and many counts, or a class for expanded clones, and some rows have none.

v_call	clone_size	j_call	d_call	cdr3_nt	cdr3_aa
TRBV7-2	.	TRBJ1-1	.	TGTGCCAGCACCCAGATATGCCGAATGAACACTGAAGCTTTCTTT	CASTQICRMNTEAFF
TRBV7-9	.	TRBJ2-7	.	TGTGCCAGCAGCTTATCTCAGGGGTGTTGGTCTGACGAGCAGTACTTC	CASSLSQGCWSDEQYF
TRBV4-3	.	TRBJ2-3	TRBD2	TGCGCCAGCAGCCAAAACAAAATAGCGGGGGAATCTAGCACAGATACGCAGTATTTT	CASSQNKIAGESSTDTQYF
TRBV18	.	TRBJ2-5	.	TGTGCCAGCTCACCGTTCCCGGGACGGGAGAAAGAGACCCAGTACTTC	CASSPFPGREKETQYF
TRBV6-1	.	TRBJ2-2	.	TGTGCCAGCAGTCCCCGGGATACCATGACCGGGGAGCTGTTTTTT	CASSPRDTMTGELFF
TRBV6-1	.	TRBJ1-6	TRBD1	TGTGCCAGCAGTGACTACAGGGGGCAGTGTCGTAATTCACCCCTCCACTTT	CASSDYRGQCRNSPLHF
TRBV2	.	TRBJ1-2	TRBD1	TGTGCCAGCGCCGGAGACAGGGGGCCAGGCTACTCCCGTGGCTACACCTTC	CASAGDRGPGYSRGYTF
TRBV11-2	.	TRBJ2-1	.	TGTGCCAGCAGCCACTATGACGGATACAATGAGCAGTTCTTC	CASSHYDGYNEQFF
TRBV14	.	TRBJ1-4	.	TGTGCCAGCAGCCAATCGAGTGGGGAGGGTGAAAAACTGTTTTTT	CASSQSSGEGEKLFF
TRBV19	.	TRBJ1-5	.	TGTGCCAGTAGTAGGGCACCTTATCAGCCCCAGCATTTT	CASSRAPYQPQHF
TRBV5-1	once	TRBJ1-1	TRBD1	TGCGCCAGCAGCTTGAGGACAGGGAACACTGAAGCTTTCTTT	CASSLRTGNTEAFF
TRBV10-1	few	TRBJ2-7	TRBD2	TGCGCCAGCAGTGATTGGGCTAGCGGGGACTACGAGCAGTACTTC	CASSDWASGDYEQYF
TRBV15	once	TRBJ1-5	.	TGTGCCACCAGCAGAACCACCAGGGTTCAGCCCCAGCATTTT	CATSRTTRVQPQHF
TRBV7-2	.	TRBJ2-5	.	TGTGCCAGCAGCTTTAATGTCCAGGGTTGGGAGACCCAGTACTTC	CASSFNVQGWETQYF
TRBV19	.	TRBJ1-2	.	TGTGCCAGCCTGGACGGGGGAGGCTACACCTTC	CASLDGGGYTF
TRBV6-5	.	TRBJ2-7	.	TGTGCCAGCAGTTACGGCGGAGTCCCCCACGAGCAGTACTTC	CASSYGGVPHEQYF
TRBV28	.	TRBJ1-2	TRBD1	TGTGCCAGCAGCTACGACCGGGACAGGGACTATGGCTACACCTTC	CASSYDRDRDYGYTF
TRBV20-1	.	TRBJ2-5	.	TGCAGTGCTAGCCTACGAGAGACCCAGTACTTC	CSASLRETQYF
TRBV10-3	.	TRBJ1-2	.	TGTGCCATCAGTGAGGCAGGCGCAGACCCGACCTCGCTAACCTTC	CAISEAGADPTSLTF
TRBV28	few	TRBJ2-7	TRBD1	TGTGCCAGCAGTGCGCGGGACAGGGGTTCCTCCTACGAGCAGTACTTC	CASSARDRGSSYEQYF
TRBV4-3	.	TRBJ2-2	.	TGCGCCAGCAGCCAAGATAAGGGGTCCCCTTTTAACACCGGGGAGCTGTTTTTT	CASSQDKGSPFNTGELFF
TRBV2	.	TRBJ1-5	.	TGTGCCAGCAGTGCGTCATCGCTACCCCAGCCCCAGCATTTT	CASSASSLPQPQHF
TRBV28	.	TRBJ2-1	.	TGTGCCAGCAGTTTCCCCCAGGGTTACAATGAGCAGTTCTTC	CASSFPQGYNEQFF
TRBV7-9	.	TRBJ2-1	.	TGTGCCAGCATCCTCAGTGGGGGGACAGTCTTAAGCTCCTACAATGAGCAGTTCTTC	CASILSGGTVLSSYNEQFF
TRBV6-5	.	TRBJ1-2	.	TGTGCCAGCAGTTACTCCGCGGGGTTCTATGGCTACACCTTC	CASSYSAGFYGYTF
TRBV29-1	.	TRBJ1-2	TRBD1	TGCAGCGTTCTGACAGGGGTAAAGGATGGCTACACCTTC	CSVLTGVKDGYTF
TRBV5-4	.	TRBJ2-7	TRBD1	TGTGCCAGCAGCCCCGGACAGGCCCACGAGCAGTACTTC	CASSPGQAHEQYF
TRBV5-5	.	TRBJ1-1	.	TGTGCCAGCAGCGAGAGGCGGACTGAAGCTTTCTTT	CASSERRTEAFF
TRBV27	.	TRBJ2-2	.	TGTGCCAGCAGTTTAGTAGGTTGGGCAGGGCAGAGCGGGGAGCTGTTTTTT	CASSLVGWAGQSGELFF
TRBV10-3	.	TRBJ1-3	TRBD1	TGTGCCATCAGTGCCGAGGGACAGCGTATATTATCTGGAAACACCATATATTTT	CAISAEGQRILSGNTIYF
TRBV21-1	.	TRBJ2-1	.	TGTGCCAGCAGCAGCGGGAGGGGGGGCCATGAGCAGTTCTTC	CASSSGRGGHEQFF
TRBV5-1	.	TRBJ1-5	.	TGCGCCAGCAGCCCTACAGGGTTCCCCAATCAGCCCCAGCATTTT	CASSPTGFPNQPQHF
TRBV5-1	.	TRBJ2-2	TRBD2	TGCGCCAGCAGCTCCAATAAACTGGCTAGCGGGGGGAACACCGGGGAGCTGTTTTTT	CASSSNKLASGGNTGELFF
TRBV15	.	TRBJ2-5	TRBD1	TGTGCCACCAGCTCCACCCAGGGACAGGGGGCGGGTGAGCAGTACTTC	CATSSTQGQGAGEQYF
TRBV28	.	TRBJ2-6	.	TGTGCCAGCAGTTCCCAGGGTGGTGGGGCCAACGTCCTGACTTTC	CASSSQGGGANVLTF
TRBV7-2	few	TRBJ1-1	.	TGTGCCAGCAGACCGGGGGGACGCCCTTATGAGAACACTGAAGCTTTCTTT	CASRPGGRPYENTEAFF
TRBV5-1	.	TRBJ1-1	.	TGCGCCAGCAGCTTGGTAGGGGGGGTGGGTGAAGCTTTCTTT	CASSLVGGVGEAFF
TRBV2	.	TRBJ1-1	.	TGTGCCAGCAGTCCATACAGCCCTCAAAACCAGTACACTGAAGCTTTCTTT	CASSPYSPQNQYTEAFF
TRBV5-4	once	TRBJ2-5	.	TGTGCCAGCAGCTCGGGACATGGGGAGACCCAGTACTTC	CASSSGHGETQYF
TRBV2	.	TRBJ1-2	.	TGTGCCAGCAGTGCGGGACAAGGCGGCTACACCTTC	CASSAGQGGYTF
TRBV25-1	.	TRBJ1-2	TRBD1	TGTGCCACCGCGGGGACAGTATATGGCTACACCTTC	CATAGTVYGYTF
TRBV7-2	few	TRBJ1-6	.	TGTGCCAGCAGCTTATTTTTCCAGGGATCGGTTTACAATTCACCCCTCCACTTT	CASSLFFQGSVYNSPLHF
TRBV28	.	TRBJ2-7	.	TGTGCCAGCAGTGGTCCCAGGGGTGGCTACGAGCAGTACTTC	CASSGPRGGYEQYF
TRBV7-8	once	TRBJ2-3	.	TGTGCCAGCAGCTCCACGCCCGCACTACCCCGCACAGATACGCAGTATTTT	CASSSTPALPRTDTQYF
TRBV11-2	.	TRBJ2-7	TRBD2	TGTGCCAGCAGCCGGTGGAGCGGGGTCTCCTACGAGCAGTACTTC	CASSRWSGVSYEQYF
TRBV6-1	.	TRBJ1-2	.	TGTGCCAGCAGTGAAGAAAGGGGAGGGTATAATGGCTACACCTTC	CASSEERGGYNGYTF
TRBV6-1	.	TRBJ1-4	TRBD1	TGTGCCAGCAGCCCAGAGACAGGGTCTAATGAAAAACTGTTTTTT	CASSPETGSNEKLFF
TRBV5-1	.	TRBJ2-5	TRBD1	TGCGCCAGCAGCTTGGATCCCCTAAGCGCATTCCATGGACAGGGCCTAAGGAAAGAGACCCAGTACTTC	CASSLDPLSAFHGQGLRKETQYF
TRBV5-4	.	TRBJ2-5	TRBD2	TGTGCCAGCAGCTTGGCCCAGCCCGGGACTAGCGGGACTCAAGAGACCCAGTACTTC	CASSLAQPGTSGTQETQYF
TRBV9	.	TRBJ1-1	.	TGTGCCAGCAGCGTAGTAACGAGTTGGAACACTGAAGCTTTCTTT	CASSVVTSWNTEAFF
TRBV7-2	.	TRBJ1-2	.	TGTGCCAGCAGCTTGATTGGGGGCTCCGGTGGCTACACCTTC	CASSLIGGSGGYTF
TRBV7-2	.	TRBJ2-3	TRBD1	TGTGCCAGCAGCTTAGAAGGGACTCGGGGGGACAGGGGCACAGATACGCAGTATTTT	CASSLEGTRGDRGTDTQYF
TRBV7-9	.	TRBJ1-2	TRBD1	TGTGCCAGCAGCTGGGCCAGGGGGCGCCGGGAGGGCTACACCTTC	CASSWARGRREGYTF
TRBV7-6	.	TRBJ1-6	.	TGTGCCAGCAGCTTATCCTCAGCTGAGGGTTCGGGAAATTCACCCCTCCACTTT	CASSLSSAEGSGNSPLHF
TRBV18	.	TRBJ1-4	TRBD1	TGTGCCAGCTCACCGGGGGACAGGGGGCCTGAAAAACTGTTTTTT	CASSPGDRGPEKLFF
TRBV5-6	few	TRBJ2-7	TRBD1	TGTGCCAGCAGCCACCGGGACAGGGGCTACGAGCAGTACTTC	CASSHRDRGYEQYF
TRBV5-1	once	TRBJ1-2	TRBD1	TGCGCCAGCAGCCCCGGGACAGCGTTTGGCTACACCTTC	CASSPGTAFGYTF
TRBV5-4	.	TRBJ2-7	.	TGTGCCAGCAGTTCAGAACAGCGGCGGGGCGAGCAGTACTTC	CASSSEQRRGEQYF
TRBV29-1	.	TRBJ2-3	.	TGCAGCGTTAGAAACCCGGGACTGAGCACAGATACGCAGTATTTT	CSVRNPGLSTDTQYF
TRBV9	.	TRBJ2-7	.	TGTGCCAGCAGCGTAGATCCGGGGTTGGGCTACGAGCAGTACTTC	CASSVDPGLGYEQYF